This record concerns one T cell receptor (beta chain) sequence. The antigen remains unidentified. Produced via immunoSEQ multiplex PCR; TCRdb's table is partial and in-frame only. The sample lists 15,000 to 20,000 clones, around 83% seen once, with roughly 13% in the top ten. This sample was included in a study of OX40 agonist ivuxolimab in advanced cancers. At the level of the study: The treatment was a fully human IgG2 OX40 agonist, ivuxolimab. Every 2 weeks, ivuxolimab was infused into the patients intravenously at between 0.01 and 10 mg/kg. Subjects had a mean age of roughly 60 years, with a range of roughly 23 to 80; almost 85% were male.

Findings and limits, study-wide: No determination was made of the antigen specificity of the expanded peripheral T cells.

Per germline, CDR1 LGHNA and CDR2 YSLEER. Trimming cost V 4 bases and J 4 bases; bases outside gene matches: 4. The CDR3 has 15 amino acids. This chain joins TRBV4-3 and TRBJ2-5; TRBD2 matches at 12 bases. The material sequenced was CD4+ or CD8+ T cells sorted from blood, taken in a trial of the OX40 agonist ivuxolimab. The receptor was isolated from an adult with an advanced solid tumor such as melanoma, head and neck, liver or kidney cancer. CDR3 amino acids: CASSLGTSGLETQYF. The CDR3 DNA follows: TGCGCCAGCAGCCTTGGGACTAGCGGGCTAGAGACCCAGTACTTC.